A single sample gave rise to the 20 T cell receptor beta chains below, sequenced in a study of identical twins. MiXCR, applied by TCRdb to the 5' RACE reads, yields one record per CDR3 protein. The sample lists approximately 260,000 distinct CDR3 sequences, over 13% occurring once. Sample: memory (CD45RO+) T cells sorted from blood. These receptor sequences come from a woman aged 18-29 years in good health.

The V and J genes are TRBV5-4 and TRBJ1-4; a weak D match, TRBD1 (6 bases). Trimming pared 3 bases from V and 3 bases from J, leaving 24 bases between. This CDR3 region has 19 residues. Germline CDR1 reads SGHNT; CDR2 reads YYREEE (reference sequence). Here the CDR3 reads CASSSRPRGEAWANEKLFF. In nucleotides, the CDR3 is TGTGCCAGCAGCTCACGGCCCAGGGGAGAGGCATGGGCTAATGAAAAACTGTTTTTT.

The chain carries TRBV7-2 and TRBJ1-2; TRBD1 might be the D (5 bases). The CDR3 is 14 residues long. V was shortened by 3 bases and J by 6 bases, with 14 bases between the two germline ends. Germline V CDR1 and CDR2: SGHTA, FQGNSA. The CDR3 sequence is CASSFLRGSDGYTF. The DNA of the CDR3 is TGTGCCAGCAGCTTTTTACGGGGCTCTGATGGCTACACCTTC.

V is TRBV7-9 and J is TRBJ1-1, with TRBD1 as a possible D gene (5 bases). The germline V gene encodes CDR1 SEHNR and CDR2 FQNEAQ (reference sequence). V was shortened by 1 base and J by 5 bases, with 14 bases between the two germline ends. The CDR3 sequence is 15 residues long. CDR3 sequence: CASSLVGLGVTEAFF. In DNA, the CDR3 is TGTGCCAGCAGCTTAGTGGGACTGGGGGTGACTGAAGCTTTCTTT.

This clonotype was observed a few times. The chain combines TRBV29-1 with TRBJ1-6; D call uncertain. This CDR3 is built from 13 residues. V was clipped by 5 bases and J by 7 bases, with 12 bases between them. Germline V gene data show CDR1 as SQVTM and CDR2 as ANQGSEA. CDR3 protein: CSVRTAGNSPLHF. The CDR3, as DNA: TGCAGCGTTCGGACTGCCGGGAATTCACCCCTCCACTTT.

V gene TRBV15 combines with J gene TRBJ1-4; 7 bases align to TRBD1. CDR3 length: 14 amino acids. Germline V lookup: CDR1 LNHNV, CDR2 YYDKDF (reference sequence). V lost 5 bases, J lost 12 bases, and 12 bases stayed unmatched. CDR3 sequence reads: CATSPRQGGKELFF. The CDR3 nucleotides read TGTGCCACCAGCCCACGACAGGGAGGCAAGGAACTGTTTTTT. Complete variable domain (other parts from reference TRBV15 and TRBJ1-4): DAMVIQNPRYQVTQFGKPVTLSCSQTLNHNVMYWYQQKSSQAPKLLFHYYDKDFNNEADTPDNFQSRRPNTSFCFLDIRSPGLGDTAMYLCATSPRQGGKELFFGSGTQLSVL.

This chain joins TRBV5-1 and TRBJ1-1, with D perhaps matching TRBD1 (6 bases). The V end was cut by 4 bases, the J end by 1 base, with 11 bases between. Germline assignment: CDR1 SGHRS and CDR2 YFSETQ. The length of the CDR3 is 14 residues. This chain's CDR3 is CASSEGQQNTEAFF. Written as DNA, the CDR3 is TGCGCCAGCAGCGAAGGACAGCAGAACACTGAAGCTTTCTTT.

The chain links TRBV18 to TRBJ2-5; 9 bases line up with TRBD2. CDR3 size: 16 residues. Germline V gene lookup returns CDR1 KGHSH and CDR2 LQKENI. V trimming: 3 bases; J trimming: 5 bases; junction bases outside the gene matches: 10. CDR3 protein: CASSPNLSGSRETQYF. The CDR3 DNA reads as TGTGCCAGCTCACCGAACCTTAGCGGGAGTCGTGAGACCCAGTACTTC.

The V call is TRBV9, the J call TRBJ1-3; a weak D match, TRBD1 (6 bases). The CDR3 extends over 17 amino acids. Germline V CDR1 and CDR2: SGDLS, YYNGEE. Trimming removed 0 bases from V and 2 bases from J, with 15 bases in between. CDR3 bases: TGTGCCAGCAGCGTAGCCCAGGGGAACTGGGCTGGAAACACCATATATTTT. Amino acid sequence: CASSVAQGNWAGNTIYF.

This clonotype was seen only a few times. The chain uses TRBV11-2 and TRBJ2-7; TRBD1 matches 9 bases. CDR3 length equals 15 residues. Germline V gene sequence: CDR1 SGHAT, CDR2 FQNNGV. With V trimmed by 4 bases and J by 5 bases, 9 bases remained unmatched. The CDR3 region is CASSSPQQGANEQYF. The CDR3 DNA is TGTGCCAGCAGCTCACCACAACAGGGGGCGAACGAGCAGTACTTC.

This clonotype appeared once. The chain is built from TRBV9 and TRBJ1-2; D may be TRBD1 (6 bases). Trimming removed 2 bases at V and 7 bases at J, with 15 bases between. The CDR3 runs to 14 residues. CDR1 is SGDLS and CDR2 is YYNGEE in the germline V gene. The CDR3 is CASSVGPGESGYTF. CDR3 coding DNA: TGTGCCAGCAGCGTTGGGCCAGGGGAAAGTGGCTACACCTTC.

This clonotype showed up just a few times. The CDR3 region has the DNA TGCGCCAGCAGCTTCCAGGCGGGGGGGTTTAATGAGCAGTTCTTC. Protein product: CASSFQAGGFNEQFF. The chain joins TRBV5-1 to TRBJ2-1; 9 positions match TRBD2. Germline lookup yields CDR1 SGHRS and CDR2 YFSETQ. The CDR3 consists of 15 residues. The junction had 7 bases not matched to a gene; V was cut back by 2 bases and J by 7 bases.

This clonotype came up a few times. The chain carries TRBV2 and TRBJ2-3, with 14 bases lining up with TRBD2. Looked up from germline, CDR1 is SNHLY and CDR2 is FYNNEI. The ends lost 9 bases at V and 2 bases at J; junction bases unmatched: 4. The CDR3 consists of 15 residues. CDR3 sequence: CARGTSGRATDTQYF. CDR3 nucleotide sequence: TGTGCCAGGGGGACTAGCGGGAGAGCCACAGATACGCAGTATTTT.

This clonotype has ten or more counts. This chain uses TRBV29-1 with TRBJ1-1, with a possible D match to TRBD1 (6 bases). CDR1 SQVTM and CDR2 ANQGSEA come from the germline V gene. CDR3 length: 12 residues. Trimming cost V 7 bases and J 5 bases, with 14 bases left between them. The CDR3 nucleotides read TGCAGCGGCTCGGGGGCTGGTACTGAAGCTTTCTTT. Its translation is CSGSGAGTEAFF.

This clonotype has just a few counts. The chain joins TRBV7-2 to TRBJ2-7; D assignment may be TRBD1 or TRBD2 (5 bases each). Germline CDR1 SGHTA, CDR2 FQGNSA. The CDR3 covers 14 residues. The ends were cut back, 5 bases at V and 2 bases at J, with 13 bases in the middle. The DNA for the CDR3 is TGTGCCAGCAGCCCCGGCCGAGGGGCCTACGAGCAGTACTTC. Residues: CASSPGRGAYEQYF.

This chain joins TRBV5-5 and TRBJ2-1; 12 nucleotides match TRBD2. J gave up 9 bases and V 1 base, and 11 bases lay outside the gene matches. Germline V gene lookup returns CDR1 SGHKS and CDR2 YYEKEE (reference sequence). The CDR3 runs 17 residues. CDR3 coding DNA: TGTGCCAGCAGCTTGACTAGACTAGCGGGAGAGTATGGTGAGCAGTTCTTC. Translated: CASSLTRLAGEYGEQFF.

This clonotype occurred a few times. The J gene is TRBJ1-1, the V gene TRBV20-1; weak D call: TRBD1 (5 bases). Germline lookup yields CDR1 DFQATT and CDR2 SNEGSKA (reference sequence). CDR3 length: 12 amino acids. The CDR3 loop reads CTLGAENTEAFF. DNA for the CDR3: TGCACCCTCGGGGCGGAGAACACTGAAGCTTTCTTT.

This clonotype was counted only a few times. The genes are TRBV12-3 or TRBV12-4 and TRBJ2-7; perhaps TRBD1 as D (6 bases). Between the trimmed V and J ends, which lost 2 bases and 3 bases, there was a span of 14 bases. The CDR3 covers 15 residues. This chain's CDR3 is CASSLYRDGHYEQYF. CDR3 DNA: TGTGCCAGCAGTTTATACAGGGATGGACACTACGAGCAGTACTTC.

The genes are TRBV2 and TRBJ2-2; tentative D call: TRBD1 (7 bases). CDR3 length: 16 amino acids. The ends were cut back, 5 bases at V and 4 bases at J, with 17 bases in the middle. CDR1 SNHLY and CDR2 FYNNEI come from the germline V gene. The CDR3 sequence: CASSKWTGGATGELFF. CDR3 in DNA: TGTGCCAGCAGTAAATGGACAGGCGGGGCCACCGGGGAGCTGTTTTTT.

This clonotype was observed a handful of times. V usage is TRBV7-8 and J usage is TRBJ1-2; D not resolved. The length of the CDR3 is 11 residues. V lost 5 bases to trimming and J lost 8 bases, with 9 bases between them. Germline values: CDR1 SGHVS, CDR2 FQNEAQ. The CDR3 DNA follows: TGTGCCAGCAGCGACTTTGTGGGCTACACCTTC. Translating gives CASSDFVGYTF.

This clonotype was counted at least ten times. The chain has TRBV20-1 and TRBJ2-2; TRBD2 matches 8 bases. The trim removed 3 bases at V and 1 base at J, leaving 10 bases unmatched. CDR1 is DFQATT, CDR2 SNEGSKA, per germline (reference sequence). This CDR3 contains 17 residues. The CDR3 is CSASQMSGGVNTGELFF. The CDR3 region has the DNA TGCAGTGCTAGCCAGATGTCCGGGGGGGTGAACACCGGGGAGCTGTTTTTT.